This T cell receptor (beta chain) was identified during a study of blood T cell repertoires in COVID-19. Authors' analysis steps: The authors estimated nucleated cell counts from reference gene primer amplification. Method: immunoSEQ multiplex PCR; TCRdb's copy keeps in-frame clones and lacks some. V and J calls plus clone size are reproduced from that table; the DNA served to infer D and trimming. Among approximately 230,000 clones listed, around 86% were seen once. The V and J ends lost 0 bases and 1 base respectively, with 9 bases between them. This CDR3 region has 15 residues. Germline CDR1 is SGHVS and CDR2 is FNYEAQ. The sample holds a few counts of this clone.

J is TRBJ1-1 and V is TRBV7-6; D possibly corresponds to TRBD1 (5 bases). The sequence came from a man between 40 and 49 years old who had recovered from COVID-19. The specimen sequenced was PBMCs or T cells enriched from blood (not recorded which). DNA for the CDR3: TGTGCCAGCAGCTTAGCCCAGGGCCCGAACACTGAAGCTTTCTTT. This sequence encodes CASSLAQGPNTEAFF.